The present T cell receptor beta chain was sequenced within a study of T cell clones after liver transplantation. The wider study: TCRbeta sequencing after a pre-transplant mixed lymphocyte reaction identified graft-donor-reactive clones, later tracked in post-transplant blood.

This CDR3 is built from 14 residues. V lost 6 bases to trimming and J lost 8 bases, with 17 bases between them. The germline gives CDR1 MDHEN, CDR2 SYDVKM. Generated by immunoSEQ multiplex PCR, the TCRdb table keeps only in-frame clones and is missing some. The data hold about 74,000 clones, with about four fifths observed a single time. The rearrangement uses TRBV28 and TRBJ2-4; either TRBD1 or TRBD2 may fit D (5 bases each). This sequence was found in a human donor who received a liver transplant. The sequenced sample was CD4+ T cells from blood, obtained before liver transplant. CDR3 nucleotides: TGTGCCAGCAGCTTGGGACCGGGCTTGGACATTCAGTACTTC. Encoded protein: CASSLGPGLDIQYF.